The 30 T cell receptor beta chains below come from one sample, sequenced in a study of regulatory T cells in long-lasting Graves disease (dated by TCRdb to the early 2020s). The protocol used for the library was multiplex PCR. Sequencing took place on an Illumina HiSeq 4000. iRepertoire HTBI primers and Arm-PCR amplification of CDR3 regions were used to construct TCR beta libraries. TCRdb reanalyzed the raw reads on its own, using fastp at Q25 for trimming and MiXCR for clone calling, and kept in-frame beta chains. One record per CDR3 amino acid sequence lists the most common genes and DNA. The sample profile shows about 210,000 distinct CDR3 sequences; roughly 20% of them were found once. Approximately 10% of the sample lies in the top ten. In light of the paper, this sample's time point label describes: newly diagnosed GD, antithyroid drugs for less than 3 months. For both TCR sequencing and RNA sequencing, RNA was extracted from PBMCs in TRIzol.

These data were also reused for a study on T cells in Graves' hyperthyroidism and ophthalmopathy.

The starting material was peripheral blood mononuclear cells (PBMCs), obtained at new diagnosis, from a patient treated with antithyroid drugs. The source is a woman in her 30s with Graves disease. Donor details come from another sample of the same person, matched by shared clones.

The rearrangement uses TRBV6-1 and TRBJ1-2; no firm D call. CDR3 length equals 14 residues. Germline V gene sequence: CDR1 MNHNS, CDR2 SASEGT. The ends were cut back, 3 bases at V and 6 bases at J, with 14 bases in the middle. The CDR3 region has the DNA TGTGCCAGCAGTGACGGACGGAGGTTGGATGGCTACACCTTC. Translating it yields CASSDGRRLDGYTF.

Ten or more counts support this clonotype. V gene TRBV10-3 combines with J gene TRBJ1-2; maybe TRBD1 (5 bases). V gave up 1 base and J gave up 3 bases, with 21 bases separating them. The germline gives CDR1 ENHRY, CDR2 SYGVKD. The CDR3 extends over 18 amino acids. The CDR3 here is CAISELIAGREKYYGYTF. The CDR3 nucleotides are TGTGCCATCAGTGAGTTGATTGCGGGACGGGAGAAATACTATGGCTACACCTTC.

This clonotype has ten or more counts. This chain joins TRBV28 and TRBJ2-1, with 7 bases that match TRBD1. The length of the CDR3 is 17 residues. Germline CDR1 MDHEN, CDR2 SYDVKM. The V gene end was trimmed by 1 base and the J gene end by 6 bases; junction bases not matched to a gene: 12. CDR3 amino acids: CASSLFLQGFGSNEQFF. DNA of the CDR3: TGTGCCAGCAGTTTATTCCTACAGGGGTTTGGTAGCAATGAGCAGTTCTTC.

In this sample, this clonotype turned up many times. The chain links TRBV4-2 to TRBJ2-2, with TRBD2 matching 10 bases. Germline V gives CDR1 LGHNA, CDR2 YNFKEQ. The CDR3 sequence is 17 residues long. The V segment lost 6 bases and the J segment 6 bases; nucleotides outside the gene matches: 13. The CDR3 nucleotides read TGTGCCAGCAGGTTAACCCCTAGCGGGGGCGAGGCCGGGGAGCTGTTTTTT. Its translation: CASRLTPSGGEAGELFF.

This clonotype was seen a few times. A much larger clone lies one base from this, so it may be a read error. The rearrangement joins TRBV7-9 to TRBJ2-1; tentative D call: TRBD2 (6 bases). This CDR3 has 15 amino acids. Trimming shortened V by 1 base and J by 8 bases, and 15 bases separated the two germline ends. CDR1 and CDR2 from the germline V gene are SEHNR and FQNEAQ (reference sequence). The CDR3 DNA reads TGTGCCAGCAGCTTAGTGGAGGGACCTCTCGATGAGCAGTTCTTC. Translation gives CASSLVEGPLDEQFF. Using reference TRBV7-9 and TRBJ2-1 for the parts outside the CDR3, the full variable domain is DTGVSQNPRHKITKRGQNVTFRCDPISEHNRLYWYRQTLGQGPEFLTYFQNEAQLEKSRLLSDRFSAERPKGSFSTLEIQRTEQGDSAMYLCASSLVEGPLDEQFFGPGTRLTVL.

Ten or more counts support this clonotype. V is TRBV20-1 and J is TRBJ2-1; D is unresolved. The CDR3 has 12 residues. Deletions cut 0 bases from V and 4 bases from J, with 4 bases between. The germline CDR1 and CDR2 sequences are DFQATT and SNEGSKA (reference sequence). CDR3 nucleotide sequence: TGCAGTGCTAGAGATGGGTACAATGAGCAGTTCTTC. This codes for CSARDGYNEQFF.

This chain joins TRBV27 and TRBJ1-1; 7 positions agree with TRBD1. Germline-derived CDR1 and CDR2 are MNHEY and SMNVEV (reference sequence). V lost 6 bases to trimming and J lost 2 bases; unmatched junction nucleotides: 9. The CDR3 covers 15 residues. The CDR3 nucleotides are TGTGCCAGCAGCCCAACCGCAGGGGGAAACACTGAAGCTTTCTTT. It encodes CASSPTAGGNTEAFF.

This clonotype was recorded many times. The V call is TRBV30, the J call TRBJ1-2; the D is unclear. With 3 bases removed from V and 0 bases from J, the gap between germline ends came to 8 bases. CDR1 GTSNPN and CDR2 SVGIG come from the germline V gene (reference sequence). This CDR3 spans 13 amino acids. The CDR3 nucleotides are TGTGCCTGGAGAATAAGAGCTAACTATGGCTACACCTTC. It encodes CAWRIRANYGYTF.

This clonotype was observed at least ten times. The CDR3, as DNA: TGTGCCAGTAGTCAAGGACAGGGGGCTCGGGGCTACACCTTC. Residues: CASSQGQGARGYTF. The chain couples TRBV19 to TRBJ1-2, with 11 bases fitting TRBD1. This CDR3 region has 14 residues. V was clipped by 5 bases and J by 8 bases; unmatched bases: 7. Germline CDR1 reads LNHDA; CDR2 reads SQIVND (reference sequence). Combining the CDR3 with reference TRBV19 and TRBJ1-2 gives the whole variable domain DGGITQSPKYLFRKEGQNVTLSCEQNLNHDAMYWYRQDPGQGLRLIYYSQIVNDFQKGDIAEGYSVSREKKESFPLTVTSAQKNPTAFYLCASSQGQGARGYTFGSGTRLTVV.

This clonotype was seen repeatedly, ten times or more. This chain connects TRBV12-3 or TRBV12-4 to TRBJ1-6; 8 positions match TRBD1. The CDR3 spans 14 residues. V dropped 2 bases and J dropped 9; count of bases not matched to a gene: 3. The CDR3 nucleotides read TGTGCCAGCAGTTTATTCCAGGGGGCTTCACCCCTCCACTTT. Translation: CASSLFQGASPLHF.

This clonotype was counted many times. V usage is TRBV18 and J usage is TRBJ2-7; the D call may be TRBD1 or TRBD2 (5 bases each). This CDR3 region has 15 residues. The V gene lost 4 bases and the J gene lost 5 bases, with 18 bases spanning the gap. Germline assignment: CDR1 KGHSH and CDR2 LQKENI. For the CDR3, the DNA is TGTGCCAGCTCACTCTCCGGGACGAGATACGACGAGCAGTACTTC. This sequence encodes CASSLSGTRYDEQYF.

This clonotype has at least ten counts. This chain links TRBV29-1 with TRBJ1-5; 7 bases fit TRBD1. The V segment lost 6 bases and the J segment 6 bases; nucleotides outside the gene matches: 11. CDR1 is SQVTM and CDR2 is ANQGSEA in the germline V gene. The CDR3 loop spans 14 amino acids. The CDR3 sequence is CSVSTGSLSQPQHF. The CDR3 DNA is TGCAGCGTCTCGACAGGGAGTTTGAGTCAGCCCCAGCATTTT.

Notes on this clonotype: A much more abundant neighbour one base away suggests this may be a read error. The CDR3 here is CASSQDLGASGEKLFF. The CDR3 DNA is TGTGCCAGCAGCCAAGATCTGGGGGCCTCGGGTGAAAAACTGTTTTTT. This sequence joins TRBV3-1 and TRBJ1-4; possibly TRBD1 for D (6 bases). This CDR3 comprises 16 residues. Germline lookup yields CDR1 LGHDT and CDR2 YNNKEL (reference sequence). Between the trimmed V and J ends, which lost 0 bases and 7 bases, there was a span of 15 bases.

This clonotype came up many times. V usage is TRBV28 and J usage is TRBJ1-6; TRBD1 agrees at 8 bases. There are 16 residues in the CDR3. V shed 4 bases, J shed 3 bases, and the junction held 5 bases outside the gene matches. CDR1 is MDHEN, CDR2 SYDVKM, per germline. This CDR3 is CASSWDRTIYNSPLHF. The CDR3 nucleotides read TGTGCCAGCAGTTGGGACAGGACCATCTATAATTCACCCCTCCACTTT.

Ten or more counts support this clonotype. The gene calls are TRBV5-4 and TRBJ2-7; D perhaps matches TRBD1 (6 bases). The CDR3 has 13 amino acids. V gave up 4 bases and J gave up 7 bases, with 15 bases separating them. In germline, CDR1 is SGHNT, CDR2 YYREEE (reference sequence). This CDR3 is CASSQKGHWEQYF. The CDR3 bases are TGTGCCAGCAGCCAAAAGGGACATTGGGAGCAGTACTTC. Supplemented by reference TRBV5-4 and TRBJ2-7, the full variable domain reads ETGVTQSPTHLIKTRGQQVTLRCSSQSGHNTVSWYQQALGQGPQFIFQYYREEENGRGNFPPRFSGLQFPNYSSELNVNALELDDSALYLCASSQKGHWEQYFGPGTRLTVT.

The chain links TRBV9 to TRBJ2-1; no reliable D call. V lost 2 bases, J lost 7 bases, and 7 bases lay in between. Per germline, CDR1 SGDLS and CDR2 YYNGEE. The CDR3 totals 12 residues. In nucleotides, the CDR3 is TGTGCCAGCAGCGTTGGGCAAAATGAGCAGTTCTTC. Translating it yields CASSVGQNEQFF.

J is TRBJ2-1 and V is TRBV7-2, with a weak D call TRBD1 (5 bases). Germline V gene data show CDR1 as SGHTA and CDR2 as FQGNSA. The CDR3 is 15 residues long. The ends were cut back, 5 bases at V and 5 bases at J, with 16 bases in the middle. This chain's CDR3 is CTSSPQKGFNNEQFF. The CDR3, as DNA: TGTACCAGCAGCCCTCAGAAGGGGTTCAACAATGAGCAGTTCTTC. Drawing the rest from reference TRBV7-2 and TRBJ2-1, the complete variable domain is GAGVSQSPSNKVTEKGKDVELRCDPISGHTALYWYRQSLGQGLEFLIYFQGNSAPDKSGLPSDRFSAERTGGSVSTLTIQRTQQEDSAVYLCTSSPQKGFNNEQFFGPGTRLTVL.

In regard to this clonotype: A clone one base away is much larger, so this may be a read error. V gene TRBV24-1 combines with J gene TRBJ2-7; no reliable D call. The CDR3 runs to 13 residues. From germline, CDR1 is KGHDR and CDR2 SFDVKD. Trimming pared 9 bases from V and 7 bases from J, leaving 18 bases between. The CDR3: CATGSSNYNEQYF. The CDR3, as DNA: TGTGCCACCGGCTCGAGCAACTACAATGAGCAGTACTTC.

This clonotype has at least ten counts. This chain uses TRBV27 with TRBJ2-1; 11 bases align to TRBD2. This CDR3 is 16 amino acids long. Per germline, CDR1 MNHEY and CDR2 SMNVEV (reference sequence). Trimming at V came to 1 base and at J to 4 bases, leaving 3 bases not matched to a gene. This CDR3 is CASSLWGTSGYNEQFF. CDR3 bases: TGTGCCAGCAGTTTATGGGGGACTAGCGGATACAATGAGCAGTTCTTC.

Only a few counts were recorded for this clonotype. V gene TRBV5-4 combines with J gene TRBJ2-3; D not resolved. The V gene's germline CDR1 is SGHNT and CDR2 YYREEE (reference sequence). With 1 base removed from V and 0 bases from J, the gap between germline ends came to 12 bases. The CDR3 spans 16 residues. The CDR3 DNA sequence: TGTGCCAGCAGCTTGTATGTGGGCACTAGCACAGATACGCAGTATTTT. It codes for CASSLYVGTSTDTQYF.

This clonotype appeared many times. The chain carries TRBV18 and TRBJ2-7; weak D call: TRBD2 (5 bases). This CDR3 region has 13 residues. V was pared by 6 bases and J by 0 bases, with 9 bases between. In germline, CDR1 is KGHSH, CDR2 LQKENI. CDR3 nucleotides: TGTGCCAGCTCGACGGGGAGCTCCTACGAGCAGTACTTC. Its translation is CASSTGSSYEQYF.

This clonotype was recorded many times. This chain links TRBV19 with TRBJ1-5; D is uncertain. The germline gives CDR1 LNHDA, CDR2 SQIVND (reference sequence). The CDR3 consists of 12 residues. V was pared by 4 bases and J by 5 bases, with 6 bases between. CDR3 DNA sequence: TGTGCCAGTAGTAGAGGAGATCAGCCCCAGCATTTT. This gives the protein CASSRGDQPQHF.

The sample holds many counts of this clonotype. The chain combines TRBV2 with TRBJ1-4; D not certain. The length of the CDR3 is 10 residues. V dropped 6 bases and J dropped 12 bases, with 8 bases sitting between them. In germline, CDR1 is SNHLY, CDR2 FYNNEI. The CDR3 loop is CASRNKELFF. For the CDR3, the DNA is TGTGCCAGCAGAAACAAGGAACTGTTTTTT.

This clonotype has a count of ten or more. The rearrangement uses TRBV18 and TRBJ2-5; D may be TRBD1 (6 bases). The CDR3 has 12 amino acids. CDR1 KGHSH and CDR2 LQKENI come from the germline V gene. Trimming took 3 bases from V and 7 from J, leaving 9 bases between them. CDR3 sequence reads: CASSPRGATQYF. CDR3 sequence (DNA): TGTGCCAGCTCACCCAGGGGTGCGACCCAGTACTTC.

This clonotype was seen repeatedly, ten times or more. This sequence joins TRBV2 and TRBJ1-5, with D possibly matching TRBD1 (6 bases). The germline V and J ends were trimmed by 8 bases and 5 bases, with 19 bases remaining between them. CDR1 is SNHLY and CDR2 is FYNNEI in the germline V gene. CDR3 length: 15 residues. CDR3 residues: CASDRDRGRDQPQHF. In nucleotides, the CDR3 is TGTGCCAGCGACCGAGATAGGGGGAGAGATCAGCCCCAGCATTTT.

This clonotype was observed at least ten times. The gene calls are TRBV19 and TRBJ2-1, with D maybe TRBD1 (7 bases). In germline, CDR1 is LNHDA, CDR2 SQIVND (reference sequence). The V end lost 6 bases, the J end lost 4 bases, and 22 bases lay between the germline ends. This CDR3 spans 17 amino acids. The CDR3 here is CASRVGGLGQRYNEQFF. CDR3 bases: TGTGCCAGTAGAGTGGGGGGATTGGGACAGCGATACAATGAGCAGTTCTTC.

This clonotype was recorded at least ten times. V is TRBV7-2 and J is TRBJ2-5; possibly TRBD1 for D (6 bases). This CDR3 has 15 amino acids. The germline V gene has CDR1 SGHTA and CDR2 FQGNSA. Between the trimmed V and J ends, which lost 2 bases and 6 bases, there was a span of 16 bases. CDR3 sequence reads: CASSLRVQGRQTQYF. CDR3 coding DNA: TGTGCCAGCAGCTTAAGGGTGCAGGGGCGACAGACCCAGTACTTC.

In the case of this clonotype: A read error may be the cause here, since a much bigger clone is one base away. The CDR3 end shows no conserved phenylalanine or tryptophan, and so a read error is likely. The CDR3 region is CASSLEAGEGNTIYL. The CDR3 bases are TGTGCCAGCAGCTTAGAGGCAGGGGAAGGGAACACCATATATCTT. The chain joins TRBV7-6 to TRBJ1-3; D is possibly TRBD1 (6 bases). Germline CDR1 and CDR2: SGHVS and FNYEAQ. CDR3 size: 15 residues. Trimming shortened V by 1 base and J by 7 bases, and 14 bases separated the two germline ends.

The chain uses TRBV12-3 or TRBV12-4 and TRBJ1-5; 7 positions agree with TRBD1. CDR3 length: 16 residues. With 5 bases clipped from V and 3 bases from J, the junction kept 10 bases outside the gene matches. The CDR3 region has the DNA TGTGCCAGCAGTACACGTCGACAGGGCGTCAATCAGCCCCAGCATTTT. Its protein is CASSTRRQGVNQPQHF.

This clonotype was recorded many times. This chain uses TRBV28 with TRBJ1-5, with a weak D call TRBD1 (6 bases). The CDR3 sequence is 14 residues long. Germline V gene data show CDR1 as MDHEN and CDR2 as SYDVKM. Trimming shortened V by 5 bases and J by 7 bases, and 15 bases separated the two germline ends. The CDR3 bases are TGTGCCAGCAGTAAGGGGGGGGTTTGGCAGCCCCAGCATTTT. This translates into CASSKGGVWQPQHF. Variable domain in full (rest from reference TRBV28 and TRBJ1-5): DVKVTQSSRYLVKRTGEKVFLECVQDMDHENMFWYRQDPGLGLRLIYFSYDVKMKEKGDIPEGYSVSREKKERFSLILESASTNQTSMYLCASSKGGVWQPQHFGDGTRLSIL.